This TCR beta chain was observed in a study of blood T cells in healthy people across ages. A second PCR of 7 to 11 cycles used a sample-barcoded 5' primer and a J-beta primer mix. Each CDR3 protein gets one entry after TCRdb re-called the 5' RACE reads with MiXCR. The table shows 380,000 or so distinct CDR3 sequences, with 50% to 60% occurring only once. V lost 3 bases to trimming and J lost 4 bases, with 9 bases between them. Germline values: CDR1 KGHSH, CDR2 LQKENI. The CDR3 is made up of 13 amino acids. Sequenced: blood. The origin of this receptor is a man in his 60s in good health. V usage is TRBV18 and J usage is TRBJ1-2; no clear D gene. The CDR3 is CASSPARSYGYTF. The DNA for the CDR3 is TGTGCCAGCTCACCCGCGAGGTCCTATGGCTACACCTTC.